This TCR beta chain emerged from a study of beta chain features in type 1 diabetes. Expressed TCRB transcripts were sequenced, since all the RNA that had been isolated was reverse transcribed. TCRdb's table, derived via immunoSEQ multiplex PCR, lists solely in-frame clones and lacks some. The data contain a few hundred thousand clones, approximately 10% of them singletons. Blood was collected once per donor into heparin, averaging about 100 mL. Cells sorted by CD45RO/CCR7/CD25/CD127/CD95/CD27 comprised CD4+ naive, central memory, regulatory and stem cell-like memory cells. Germline V gene data show CDR1 as SGHDT and CDR2 as YYEEEE. Trimming cost V 0 bases and J 7 bases, with 15 bases left between them. The CDR3 spans 15 residues.

The receptor comes from a woman in her twenties or thirties in good health. The material sequenced was naive CD4+ T cells from blood. This rearrangement joins TRBV5-6 to TRBJ2-3; TRBD2 is a possible D gene (7 bases). DNA for the CDR3: TGTGCCAGCAGCTTGGAGTCCGGCGGGGGCAATACGCAGTATTTT. This gives the protein CASSLESGGGNTQYF. Complete variable domain (other parts from reference TRBV5-6 and TRBJ2-3): DAGVTQSPTHLIKTRGQQVTLRCSPKSGHDTVSWYQQALGQGPQFIFQYYEEEERQRGNFPDRFSGHQFPNYSSELNVNALLLGDSALYLCASSLESGGGNTQYFGPGTRLTVL.